The clone carrying this T cell receptor beta chain showed up many times. What it binds is not known. The source of the sample is a study of CD8 T cells in ankylosing spondylitis. The study, taken as a whole, reports: Apparently characteristic of ankylosing spondylitis blood was a TCR beta motif (fewer than 10 highly homologous variants).

Library preparation for TCR beta used quantitative 5'-RACE with molecular barcodes. MiXCR was run by TCRdb on the 5' RACE reads, yielding one entry per CDR3 protein. The repertoire holds roughly 86,000 distinct CDR3 sequences, with about 9% as singletons. The CDR3 contains 15 residues. The V and J ends lost 5 bases and 6 bases respectively, with 20 bases between them. Germline CDR1 SGHRS, CDR2 YFSETQ. This receptor was obtained from a male donor with ankylosing spondylitis or in good health (not recorded which). Sequenced input: blood, either unsorted or a sorted T cell fraction (not recorded which). The rearrangement uses TRBV5-1 and TRBJ1-2, with D hard to call. The CDR3 loop is CASRIGPRGEDGYTF. The CDR3 DNA follows: TGCGCCAGCAGAATAGGCCCTCGGGGAGAGGATGGCTACACCTTC.